The 9 T cell receptor beta chains presented below share a single source sample, sequenced in a study of T-cell memory formation after mild COVID-19. TCRdb re-called the 5' RACE reads through MiXCR, storing one row per CDR3 protein. Of roughly 410,000 distinct CDR3 sequences in the sample, 20% to 25% are singletons; the top ten hold about 8.7%. The sequenced sample was PBMCs or a T cell subset sorted from them (not recorded which). These receptors were obtained from an adult woman who had mild COVID-19 (a few samples of this study predate the infection). Cell type and time point are not known.

This clonotype was counted only a few times. The V call is TRBV24-1, the J call TRBJ1-2; TRBD1 matches at 9 bases. V lost 9 bases to trimming and J lost 6 bases; unmatched junction nucleotides: 4. This CDR3 has 12 residues. CDR1 is KGHDR and CDR2 is SFDVKD in the germline V gene. The CDR3 sequence is CATSGTGHGYTF. The DNA for the CDR3 is TGTGCCACCTCCGGGACAGGGCATGGCTACACCTTC.

This clonotype has more than one count but fewer than ten. In nucleotides, the CDR3 is TGTGCCAGCAGTTTATATTTTGGGGGAGGGCAGTACTTC. It encodes CASSLYFGGGQYF. This sequence joins TRBV12-3 or TRBV12-4 and TRBJ2-7; TRBD2 is a possible D gene (6 bases). This CDR3 region has 13 residues. Trimming removed 2 bases at V and 9 bases at J, with 14 bases between.

This clonotype was recorded many times. This rearrangement joins TRBV5-1 to TRBJ2-7; no reliable D call. V lost 3 bases and J 4 bases, leaving 11 bases between the germline ends. The CDR3 is 13 amino acids. Per germline, CDR1 SGHRS and CDR2 YFSETQ. CDR3 residues: CASSSADAYEQYF. The CDR3 coding sequence is TGCGCCAGCAGCTCTGCCGACGCGTACGAGCAGTACTTC. Filled out from reference TRBV5-1 and TRBJ2-7, the complete variable domain reads KAGVTQTPRYLIKTRGQQVTLSCSPISGHRSVSWYQQTPGQGLQFLFEYFSETQRNKGNFPGRFSGRQFSNSRSEMNVSTLELGDSALYLCASSSADAYEQYFGPGTRLTVT.

This clonotype was picked up a small number of times. The V gene is TRBV29-1, the J gene TRBJ2-1; the D is unclear. CDR3 length: 12 amino acids. With 6 bases removed from V and 7 bases from J, the gap between germline ends came to 13 bases. Germline loops: CDR1 SQVTM, CDR2 ANQGSEA. CDR3 region: CSVTLKRNEQFF. The CDR3 DNA reads as TGCAGCGTAACCCTGAAGAGAAATGAGCAGTTCTTC.

The V call is TRBV29-1, the J call TRBJ2-3; 7 bases are a match to TRBD2. This CDR3 comprises 15 residues. Trimming removed 1 base from V and 2 bases from J; junction bases left unmatched: 6. Germline loops: CDR1 SQVTM, CDR2 ANQGSEA. The chain's CDR3 is CSVEGLADYTDTQYF. The CDR3 DNA follows: TGCAGCGTTGAAGGGCTAGCGGATTACACAGATACGCAGTATTTT.

CDR3 DNA: TGTGCCAGCAGTTACCCCCTCGCAGTCCAAGAGACCCAGTACTTC. Translating it yields CASSYPLAVQETQYF. The chain uses TRBV6-5 and TRBJ2-5; no firm D call. In germline, CDR1 is MNHEY, CDR2 SVGAGI. The V end was cut by 2 bases, the J end by 1 base, with 11 bases between. The CDR3 totals 15 residues.

The chain employs TRBV12-3 or TRBV12-4 and TRBJ2-6; 12 positions match TRBD1. V was pared by 5 bases and J by 4 bases, with 9 bases of the junction left unmatched. This CDR3 contains 18 residues. Written as DNA, the CDR3 is TGTGCCAGCAGTCTCCCGGGACAGGGGGCGCGGGGGGCCAACGTCCTGACTTTC. Translating gives CASSLPGQGARGANVLTF.

This chain joins TRBV5-1 and TRBJ1-1, with 10 nucleotides matching TRBD1. The CDR3 spans 17 residues. CDR1 is SGHRS and CDR2 is YFSETQ in the germline V gene. V shed 1 base and J 0 bases; nucleotides not matched to a gene: 6. In nucleotides, the CDR3 is TGCGCCAGCAGCTTGTCCGGGACAGGGGTAATGAACACTGAAGCTTTCTTT. Protein: CASSLSGTGVMNTEAFF.

CDR3 in amino acids: CASSHSGTTTTDTQYF. The DNA of the CDR3 is TGTGCCAGCAGTCACTCCGGGACTACTACCACAGATACGCAGTATTTT. The chain is built from TRBV12-3 or TRBV12-4 and TRBJ2-3; 7 bases map to TRBD2. The CDR3 runs 16 residues. J lost 2 bases, V lost 5 bases, and 10 bases had no gene match.